This TCR beta chain was sequenced for a study of T cells in Graves' hyperthyroidism and ophthalmopathy. It was RNA transcripts that yielded the amplified TCR beta CDR3 regions. First-round RT-PCR targeting the TCR CDR3 was performed with the HTBI primer set. One entry per CDR3 protein, called by TCRdb with MiXCR from the multiplex PCR reads. Among 400,000 to 600,000 distinct CDR3 sequences listed, more than 15% were seen once. The sample holds many counts of this clonotype. The specimen sequenced was blood. This TCR was sampled from a woman aged 30 to 39 with Graves' ophthalmopathy.

The CDR3 here is CASSLTGTSGSYEQYF. CDR3 DNA sequence: TGCGCCAGCAGCCTGACCGGGACTAGCGGCTCCTACGAGCAGTACTTC. The chain carries TRBV5-1 and TRBJ2-7, with 11 bases aligning to TRBD2. The J segment lost 0 bases and the V segment lost 4 bases, leaving 6 bases of the junction unmatched. CDR1 is SGHRS, CDR2 YFSETQ, per germline. The CDR3 sequence is 16 residues long.